The 29 T cell receptor beta chains below were found in one sample sequenced in a study of OX40 agonist ivuxolimab in advanced cancers. Library preparation was by the immunoSEQ multiplex PCR assay. TCRdb limited this immuneACCESS table to in-frame rearrangements with V and J called. A share of clones is missing; checked studies link under half to unresolved V genes, and the rest is unexplained. In all, the sample holds 65,000 to 80,000 clones, and 92% of those were seen once. The ten most abundant clones make up roughly 0.56% of the sample. Here the sequenced sample was CD4+ or CD8+ T cells sorted from blood, taken in a trial of the OX40 agonist ivuxolimab. Source of these receptors: an adult with an advanced solid tumor such as melanoma, head and neck, liver or kidney cancer.

The gene calls are TRBV30 and TRBJ2-7; D not certain. The CDR3 spans 14 residues. From germline, CDR1 is GTSNPN and CDR2 SVGIG (reference sequence). V lost 3 bases, J lost 6 bases, and 18 bases lay in between. The CDR3, as DNA: TGTGCCTGGAGCACATCCCGGAGCGTAGGCGAGCAGTACTTC. It specifies CAWSTSRSVGEQYF.

This chain uses TRBV5-5 with TRBJ1-4; 11 bases match TRBD1. The junction had 6 bases not matched to a gene; V was cut back by 4 bases and J by 7 bases. CDR3 length: 15 residues. From germline, CDR1 is SGHKS and CDR2 YYEKEE (reference sequence). The chain's CDR3 is CASSGDRGSGEKLFF. The CDR3 DNA reads TGTGCCAGCAGCGGGGACAGGGGGAGCGGTGAAAAACTGTTTTTT. Full variable domain (rest looked up from reference TRBV5-5 and TRBJ1-4): DAGVTQSPTHLIKTRGQQVTLRCSPISGHKSVSWYQQVLGQGPQFIFQYYEKEERGRGNFPDRFSARQFPNYSSELNVNALLLGDSALYLCASSGDRGSGEKLFFGSGTQLSVL.

The rearrangement joins TRBV6-5 to TRBJ2-1; tentatively, D is TRBD2 (6 bases). This CDR3 is built from 13 residues. The V end was cut by 5 bases, the J end by 2 bases, with 7 bases between. Germline V gene lookup returns CDR1 MNHEY and CDR2 SVGAGI. The CDR3 DNA reads as TGTGCCAGCAGTCGCGGGGCCTACAATGAGCAGTTCTTC. Translation gives CASSRGAYNEQFF.

This clone has just one count. One end of the junction is discordant with germline, which a read error may explain. This chain links TRBV7-7 with TRBJ2-2, with 10 bases that match TRBD2. CDR3 length: 17 residues. Looked up from germline, CDR1 is SSHAT and CDR2 is FNYEAQ (reference sequence). The CDR3 loop is CASSLLRASGSRRELFF. CDR3 coding DNA: TGTGCTAGCAGCTTATTACGGGCTAGCGGGAGCAGGAGGGAGCTGTTTTTT.

This chain uses TRBV30 with TRBJ1-4, with D maybe TRBD1 (6 bases). The germline gives CDR1 GTSNPN, CDR2 SVGIG (reference sequence). The CDR3 has 14 residues. V was trimmed by 1 base and J by 6 bases, leaving 12 bases between them. CDR3 coding DNA: TGTGCCTGGAGTGCCGACAGGACTGATGAAAAACTGTTTTTT. The encoded protein is CAWSADRTDEKLFF. The entire variable domain, with the rest obtained from reference TRBV30 and TRBJ1-4, is as follows: SQTIHQWPATLVQPVGSPLSLECTVEGTSNPNLYWYRQAAGRGLQLLFYSVGIGQISSEVPQNLSASRPQDRQFILSSKKLLLSDSGFYLCAWSADRTDEKLFFGSGTQLSVL.

The chain is built from TRBV7-9 and TRBJ2-7; no firm D call. Trimming pared 1 base from V and 0 bases from J, leaving 7 bases between. The germline gives CDR1 SEHNR, CDR2 FQNEAQ (reference sequence). The CDR3 is 14 residues long. The CDR3 protein is CASSLVGSSYEQYF. The CDR3 nucleotides are TGTGCCAGCAGCTTAGTGGGCAGCTCCTACGAGCAGTACTTC.

The rearrangement joins TRBV7-2 to TRBJ2-1; 9 bases agree with TRBD2. Germline assignment: CDR1 SGHTA and CDR2 FQGNSA. The ends lost 5 bases at V and 2 bases at J; junction bases unmatched: 4. There are 15 residues in the CDR3. CDR3 in DNA: TGTGCCAGCAGCGTCGGGACTAGCCCCTACAATGAGCAGTTCTTC. Its protein product is CASSVGTSPYNEQFF.

The rearrangement joins TRBV18 to TRBJ2-3, with a possible D match to TRBD1 (6 bases). This CDR3 spans 14 amino acids. Germline CDR1 reads KGHSH; CDR2 reads LQKENI. Trimming took 2 bases from V and 8 from J, leaving 14 bases between them. This CDR3 reads CASSPSTGQGTQYF. CDR3 DNA: TGTGCCAGCTCACCATCAACAGGGCAGGGTACGCAGTATTTT. Drawing the rest from reference TRBV18 and TRBJ2-3, the complete variable domain is NAGVMQNPRHLVRRRGQEARLRCSPMKGHSHVYWYRQLPEEGLKFMVYLQKENIIDESGMPKERFSAEFPKEGPSILRIQQVVRGDSAAYFCASSPSTGQGTQYFGPGTRLTVL.

V is TRBV7-9 and J is TRBJ1-3, with D maybe TRBD1 (6 bases). CDR3 size: 19 residues. The germline V gene encodes CDR1 SEHNR and CDR2 FQNEAQ (reference sequence). The V end lost 1 base, the J end lost 0 bases, and 19 bases lay between the germline ends. CDR3 amino acids: CASSLEAGDFLSSGNTIYF. The CDR3, as DNA: TGTGCCAGCAGCTTAGAGGCAGGGGACTTCTTAAGCTCTGGAAACACCATATATTTT.

The J gene is TRBJ2-1, the V gene TRBV4-2; D not certain. Germline V gene lookup returns CDR1 LGHNA and CDR2 YNFKEQ. The CDR3 has 16 residues. The V end lost 4 bases, the J end lost 0 bases, and 13 bases lay between the germline ends. CDR3 region: CASSRSSKSSYNEQFF. The CDR3 bases are TGTGCCAGCAGCCGCTCCTCGAAAAGCTCCTACAATGAGCAGTTCTTC.

This clone was seen a single time. V usage is TRBV18 and J usage is TRBJ2-6; 10 positions match TRBD1. This CDR3 region has 17 residues. Trimming cost V 4 bases and J 0 bases; bases outside gene matches: 3. Germline CDR1 is KGHSH and CDR2 is LQKENI. CDR3 loop: CASSLGTGDSGANVLTF. The CDR3 nucleotides read TGTGCCAGCTCACTAGGGACAGGGGACTCTGGGGCCAACGTCCTGACTTTC.

Only one count was recorded for this clone. One end of the junction varies from germline; a read error may be responsible. The chain joins TRBV6-1 to TRBJ1-1, with D possibly TRBD1 on 5 matching bases. The CDR3 loop spans 17 amino acids. Germline V lookup: CDR1 MNHNS, CDR2 SASEGT. Written as DNA, the CDR3 is TGTGCCAGCAGCGAAGGCCTTTTTTTGAGGGGGAACACTGAAGCTTTCTTT. Protein sequence: CASSEGLFLRGNTEAFF.

This chain links TRBV7-3 with TRBJ2-1, with a tentative D call TRBD2 (5 bases). Germline lookup yields CDR1 SGHTA and CDR2 FQGTGA. The CDR3 loop spans 16 amino acids. V was shortened by 5 bases and J by 7 bases, with 21 bases between the two germline ends. This chain's CDR3 is CASSQTSSWAPNEQFF. In DNA form, the CDR3 reads TGTGCCAGCAGCCAAACCTCTAGCTGGGCCCCGAATGAGCAGTTCTTC.

The rearrangement joins TRBV27 to TRBJ1-1; 9 nucleotides agree with TRBD1. CDR1 is MNHEY and CDR2 is SMNVEV in the germline V gene (reference sequence). With V trimmed by 6 bases and J by 3 bases, 8 bases remained unmatched. The CDR3 covers 15 residues. CDR3 nucleotides: TGTGCCAGCAGGGACAGGACAGGGGCCCACACTGAAGCTTTCTTT. It translates to CASRDRTGAHTEAFF.

This clone was detected only once. This sequence joins TRBV9 and TRBJ2-7; TRBD2 aligns across 13 bases. Germline assignment: CDR1 SGDLS and CDR2 YYNGEE. The CDR3 runs to 15 residues. V trimming: 3 bases; J trimming: 6 bases; junction bases outside the gene matches: 6. As DNA, the CDR3 is TGTGCCAGCAGCGCGAGCCGGACTAGCGGGGGCGAGCAGTACTTC. This encodes CASSASRTSGGEQYF.

The V gene is TRBV5-8, the J gene TRBJ2-7, with D uncertain. V was shortened by 0 bases and J by 1 base, with 11 bases between the two germline ends. The CDR3 is 15 residues long. Germline CDR1 reads SGHTS; CDR2 reads YDEGEE. CDR3 loop: CASSLGVAGSYEQYF. Here the CDR3 DNA reads TGTGCCAGCAGCTTGGGGGTAGCCGGGTCCTACGAGCAGTACTTC.

This rearrangement joins TRBV2 to TRBJ1-2; 9 bases match TRBD1. CDR3 length equals 14 residues. CDR1 is SNHLY, CDR2 FYNNEI, per germline. V dropped 5 bases and J dropped 8; count of bases not matched to a gene: 9. This chain's CDR3 is CASSTTGTGYGYTF. CDR3 in DNA: TGTGCCAGCAGTACAACCGGGACAGGGTACGGCTACACCTTC.

The V and J genes are TRBV18 and TRBJ1-3; 10 positions match TRBD1. Looked up from germline, CDR1 is KGHSH and CDR2 is LQKENI. This CDR3 comprises 19 residues. Germline trimming cut 3 bases from V and 2 bases from J; bases unmatched to any gene: 13. CDR3 loop: CASSPYSTGGKGPGNTIYF. CDR3 DNA: TGTGCCAGCTCACCGTATTCGACAGGGGGCAAGGGACCTGGAAACACCATATATTTT.

The rearrangement joins TRBV5-1 to TRBJ2-3, with TRBD2 identical over 11 bases. CDR1 is SGHRS and CDR2 is YFSETQ in the germline V gene. The V and J ends lost 0 bases and 8 bases, in that order; junction bases with no gene match: 5. The CDR3 runs 15 residues. The CDR3 DNA follows: TGCGCCAGCAGCTTGGCTAGCGGGAGGTTCGGTACGCAGTATTTT. Its protein product is CASSLASGRFGTQYF.

The J gene is TRBJ1-1, the V gene TRBV19; D is unclear. The CDR3 consists of 10 residues. Germline V gene sequence: CDR1 LNHDA, CDR2 SQIVND (reference sequence). V was clipped by 9 bases and J by 1 base, with 3 bases between them. CDR3 nucleotide sequence: TGTGCCAGCAGGAACACTGAAGCTTTCTTT. Its protein product is CASRNTEAFF. Full variable domain (missing parts from reference TRBV19 and TRBJ1-1): DGGITQSPKYLFRKEGQNVTLSCEQNLNHDAMYWYRQDPGQGLRLIYYSQIVNDFQKGDIAEGYSVSREKKESFPLTVTSAQKNPTAFYLCASRNTEAFFGQGTRLTVV.

The V call is TRBV28, the J call TRBJ2-7; D remains unclear. Germline V gives CDR1 MDHEN, CDR2 SYDVKM. This CDR3 comprises 14 residues. V was clipped by 6 bases and J by 2 bases, with 14 bases between them. DNA for the CDR3: TGTGCCAGCAGATGGACGGAAGGTCCCTACGAGCAGTACTTC. Protein sequence: CASRWTEGPYEQYF.

The chain couples TRBV11-2 to TRBJ2-3; D may be TRBD1 (5 bases). Trimming removed 0 bases at V and 4 bases at J, with 8 bases between. Looked up from germline, CDR1 is SGHAT and CDR2 is FQNNGV. CDR3 length: 14 amino acids. The chain's CDR3 is CASSLDGAADTQYF. The CDR3 DNA reads TGTGCCAGCAGCTTAGATGGGGCCGCAGATACGCAGTATTTT. The full variable domain, with the rest looked up from reference TRBV11-2 and TRBJ2-3, is EAGVAQSPRYKIIEKRQSVAFWCNPISGHATLYWYQQILGQGPKLLIQFQNNGVVDDSQLPKDRFSAERLKGVDSTLKIQPAKLEDSAVYLCASSLDGAADTQYFGPGTRLTVL.

The rearrangement joins TRBV18 to TRBJ2-5; 8 bases line up with TRBD2. Germline values: CDR1 KGHSH, CDR2 LQKENI. This CDR3 contains 16 residues. The ends lost 0 bases at V and 2 bases at J; junction bases unmatched: 5. CDR3 protein: CASSPPSGRKQETQYF. The CDR3 DNA follows: TGTGCCAGCTCACCACCGAGCGGGAGAAAACAAGAGACCCAGTACTTC.

This rearrangement joins TRBV19 to TRBJ2-6, with D perhaps given as TRBD1 or TRBD2 (5 bases each). From germline, CDR1 is LNHDA and CDR2 SQIVND (reference sequence). The V end was cut by 5 bases, the J end by 4 bases, with 18 bases between. This CDR3 is built from 17 residues. CDR3 in DNA: TGTGCCAGTAGTGCCCAACCCTGGGGGAGCGGGGCCAACGTCCTGACTTTC. Translated: CASSAQPWGSGANVLTF.

The J gene is TRBJ1-5, the V gene TRBV5-1; possibly TRBD1 for D (5 bases). Trimming left V 3 bases short and J 11 bases short, with 18 bases between. The germline V gene has CDR1 SGHRS and CDR2 YFSETQ. The CDR3 totals 14 residues. The CDR3 coding sequence is TGCGCCAGCAGCTCCCGTTGGGGACCTGAGACCCAGCATTTT. This codes for CASSSRWGPETQHF.

The chain recombines TRBV4-1 with TRBJ2-3; 14 bases match TRBD2. The CDR3 covers 19 residues. J gave up 3 bases and V 0 bases, and 8 bases lay outside the gene matches. The germline gives CDR1 MGHRA, CDR2 YSYEKL. The CDR3 nucleotides read TGCGCCAGCAGCCAAGATCCGAGGACTAGCGGGAGGAGGACAGATACGCAGTATTTT. This codes for CASSQDPRTSGRRTDTQYF.

This chain joins TRBV5-1 and TRBJ2-7; 7 bases map to TRBD2. The V and J ends lost 0 bases and 2 bases, in that order; junction bases with no gene match: 5. The germline V gene encodes CDR1 SGHRS and CDR2 YFSETQ. This CDR3 spans 15 amino acids. The CDR3 region has the DNA TGCGCCAGCAGCTTGGTGGCTAGCGGCCCCTACGAGCAGTACTTC. Encoded protein: CASSLVASGPYEQYF.

The J gene is TRBJ1-6, the V gene TRBV18; D is unclear. Germline lookup yields CDR1 KGHSH and CDR2 LQKENI. V dropped 5 bases and J dropped 5 bases, with 13 bases sitting between them. The CDR3 consists of 15 residues. DNA for the CDR3: TGTGCCAGCTCATCCCAGATTAACGATAATTCACCCCTCCACTTT. Its protein is CASSSQINDNSPLHF.

This clone came up a few times. The chain combines TRBV4-1 with TRBJ1-5; D not certain. The V gene's germline CDR1 is MGHRA and CDR2 YSYEKL. The CDR3 loop spans 16 amino acids. V was pared by 3 bases and J by 0 bases, with 12 bases between. The CDR3 protein is CASSQTYRFSNQPQHF. The CDR3 coding sequence is TGCGCCAGCAGCCAGACCTACAGATTTAGCAATCAGCCCCAGCATTTT.